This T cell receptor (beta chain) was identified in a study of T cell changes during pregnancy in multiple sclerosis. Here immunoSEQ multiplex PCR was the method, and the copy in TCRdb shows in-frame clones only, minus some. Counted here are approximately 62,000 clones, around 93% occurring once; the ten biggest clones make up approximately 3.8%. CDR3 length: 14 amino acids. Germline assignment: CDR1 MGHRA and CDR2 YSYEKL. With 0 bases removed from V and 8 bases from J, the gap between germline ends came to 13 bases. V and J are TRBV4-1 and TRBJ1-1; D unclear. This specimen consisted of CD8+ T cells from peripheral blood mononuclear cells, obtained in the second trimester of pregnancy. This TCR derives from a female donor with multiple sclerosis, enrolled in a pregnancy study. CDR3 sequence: CASSQEAGMPEAFF. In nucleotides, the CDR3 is TGCGCCAGCAGCCAAGAAGCGGGCATGCCCGAAGCTTTCTTT.